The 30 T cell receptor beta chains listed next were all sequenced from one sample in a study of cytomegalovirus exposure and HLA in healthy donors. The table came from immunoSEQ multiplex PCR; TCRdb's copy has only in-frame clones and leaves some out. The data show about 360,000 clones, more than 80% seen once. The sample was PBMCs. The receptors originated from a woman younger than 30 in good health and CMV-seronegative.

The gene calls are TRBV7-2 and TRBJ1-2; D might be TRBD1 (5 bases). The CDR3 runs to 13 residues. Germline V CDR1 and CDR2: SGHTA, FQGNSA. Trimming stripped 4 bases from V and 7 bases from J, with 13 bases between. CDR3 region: CASSSTLGLGYTF. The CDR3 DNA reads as TGTGCCAGCAGCTCTACGTTGGGGCTTGGCTACACCTTC.

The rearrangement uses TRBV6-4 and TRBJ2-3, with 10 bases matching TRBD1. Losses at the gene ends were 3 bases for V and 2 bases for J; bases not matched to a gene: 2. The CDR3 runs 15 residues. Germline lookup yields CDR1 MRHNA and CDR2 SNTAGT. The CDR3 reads CASSDGTGDTDTQYF. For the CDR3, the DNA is TGTGCCAGCAGTGATGGGACAGGGGACACAGATACGCAGTATTTT.

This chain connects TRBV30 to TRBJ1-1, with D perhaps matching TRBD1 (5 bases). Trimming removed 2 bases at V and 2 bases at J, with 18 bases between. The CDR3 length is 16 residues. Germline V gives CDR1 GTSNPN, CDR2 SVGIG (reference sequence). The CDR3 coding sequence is TGTGCCTGGAGTCCGTTTGTGGCAGGGTTAAACACTGAAGCTTTCTTT. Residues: CAWSPFVAGLNTEAFF.

The CDR3 DNA sequence: TGTGCCAGCAGTTTAGCTCTAGGGACAAATCAGCCCCAGCATTTT. It is translated as CASSLALGTNQPQHF. The V gene is TRBV27, the J gene TRBJ1-5; D might be TRBD1 (6 bases). Trimming removed 2 bases from V and 4 bases from J, with 12 bases in between. This CDR3 is 15 amino acids long. CDR1 is MNHEY, CDR2 SMNVEV, per germline (reference sequence).

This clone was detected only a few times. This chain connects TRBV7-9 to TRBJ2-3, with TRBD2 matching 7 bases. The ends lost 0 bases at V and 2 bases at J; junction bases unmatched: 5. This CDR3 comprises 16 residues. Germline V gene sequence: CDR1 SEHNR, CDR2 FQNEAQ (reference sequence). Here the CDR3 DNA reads TGTGCCAGCAGCTTAGCTCCTAGCGGTCTCACAGATACGCAGTATTTT. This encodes CASSLAPSGLTDTQYF. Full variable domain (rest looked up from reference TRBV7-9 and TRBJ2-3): DTGVSQNPRHKITKRGQNVTFRCDPISEHNRLYWYRQTLGQGPEFLTYFQNEAQLEKSRLLSDRFSAERPKGSFSTLEIQRTEQGDSAMYLCASSLAPSGLTDTQYFGPGTRLTVL.

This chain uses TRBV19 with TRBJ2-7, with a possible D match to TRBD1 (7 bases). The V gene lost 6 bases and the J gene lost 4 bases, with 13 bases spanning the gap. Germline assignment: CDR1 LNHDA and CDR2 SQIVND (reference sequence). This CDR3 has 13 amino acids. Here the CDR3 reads CASSDRAGYEQYF. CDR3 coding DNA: TGTGCCAGTAGCGACAGGGCGGGATACGAGCAGTACTTC. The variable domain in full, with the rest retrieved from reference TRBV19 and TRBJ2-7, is DGGITQSPKYLFRKEGQNVTLSCEQNLNHDAMYWYRQDPGQGLRLIYYSQIVNDFQKGDIAEGYSVSREKKESFPLTVTSAQKNPTAFYLCASSDRAGYEQYFGPGTRLTVT.

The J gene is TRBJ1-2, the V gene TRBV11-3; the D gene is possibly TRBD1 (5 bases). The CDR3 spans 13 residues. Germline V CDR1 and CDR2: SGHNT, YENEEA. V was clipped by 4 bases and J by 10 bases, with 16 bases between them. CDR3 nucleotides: TGTGCCAGCAGCTCTGGGGCTCCCGGCGACTACACCTTC. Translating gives CASSSGAPGDYTF.

CDR3 loop: CASSWTGGGQPQHF. The CDR3 DNA reads TGCGCCAGCAGCTGGACCGGAGGGGGCCAGCCCCAGCATTTT. The chain combines TRBV5-1 with TRBJ1-5; 7 bases are shared with TRBD1. The germline CDR1 and CDR2 sequences are SGHRS and YFSETQ. CDR3 length equals 14 residues. The ends lost 3 bases at V and 7 bases at J; junction bases unmatched: 7.

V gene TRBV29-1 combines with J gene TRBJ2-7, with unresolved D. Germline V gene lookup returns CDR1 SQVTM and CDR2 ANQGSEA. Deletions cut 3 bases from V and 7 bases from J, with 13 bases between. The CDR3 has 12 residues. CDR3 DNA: TGCAGCGTTGACCAGACCGACGGGGAGCAGTACTTC. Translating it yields CSVDQTDGEQYF.

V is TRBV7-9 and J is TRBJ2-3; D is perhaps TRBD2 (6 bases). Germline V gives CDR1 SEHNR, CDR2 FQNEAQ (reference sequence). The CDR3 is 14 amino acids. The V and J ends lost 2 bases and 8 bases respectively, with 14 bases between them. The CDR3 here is CASSLRRDWITQYF. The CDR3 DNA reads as TGTGCCAGCAGCTTAAGGAGGGATTGGATTACGCAGTATTTT.

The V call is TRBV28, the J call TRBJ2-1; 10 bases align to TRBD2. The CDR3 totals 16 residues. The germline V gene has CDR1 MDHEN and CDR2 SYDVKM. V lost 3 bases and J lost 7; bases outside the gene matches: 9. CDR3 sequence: CASSFPGTSAMNEQFF. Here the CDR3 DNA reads TGTGCCAGCAGTTTCCCCGGGACTAGCGCCATGAATGAGCAGTTCTTC.

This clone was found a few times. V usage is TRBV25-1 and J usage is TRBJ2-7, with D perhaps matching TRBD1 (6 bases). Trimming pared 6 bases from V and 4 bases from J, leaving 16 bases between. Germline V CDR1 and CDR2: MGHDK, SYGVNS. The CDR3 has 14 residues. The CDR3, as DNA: TGTGCCAGCAGCGCCGTGGGGACATCTTACGAGCAGTACTTC. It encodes CASSAVGTSYEQYF.

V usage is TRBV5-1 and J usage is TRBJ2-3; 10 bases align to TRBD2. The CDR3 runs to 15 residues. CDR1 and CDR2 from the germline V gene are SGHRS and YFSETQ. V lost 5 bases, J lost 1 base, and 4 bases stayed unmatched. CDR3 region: CASSPGTSGTDTQYF. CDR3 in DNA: TGCGCCAGCAGTCCCGGGACTAGCGGCACAGATACGCAGTATTTT.

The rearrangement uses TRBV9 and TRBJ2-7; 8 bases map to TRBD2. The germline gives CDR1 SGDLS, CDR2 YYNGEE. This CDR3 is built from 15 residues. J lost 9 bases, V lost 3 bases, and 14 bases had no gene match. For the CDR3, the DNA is TGTGCCAGCAGCGGATCCCCAGCGGGAGACCACGGGCAGTACTTC. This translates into CASSGSPAGDHGQYF.

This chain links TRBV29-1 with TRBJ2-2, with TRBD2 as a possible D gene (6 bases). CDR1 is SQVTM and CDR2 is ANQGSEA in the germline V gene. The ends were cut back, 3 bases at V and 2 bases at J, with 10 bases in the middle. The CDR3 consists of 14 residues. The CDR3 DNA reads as TGCAGCGTTGATTTGGGACTCAACACCGGGGAGCTGTTTTTT. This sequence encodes CSVDLGLNTGELFF.

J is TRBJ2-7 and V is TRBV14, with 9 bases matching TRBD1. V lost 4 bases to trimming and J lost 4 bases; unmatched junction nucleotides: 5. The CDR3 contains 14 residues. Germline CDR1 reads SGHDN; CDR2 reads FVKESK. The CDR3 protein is CASSPGTGRYEQYF. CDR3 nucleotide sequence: TGTGCCAGCAGCCCCGGGACAGGGAGATACGAGCAGTACTTC.

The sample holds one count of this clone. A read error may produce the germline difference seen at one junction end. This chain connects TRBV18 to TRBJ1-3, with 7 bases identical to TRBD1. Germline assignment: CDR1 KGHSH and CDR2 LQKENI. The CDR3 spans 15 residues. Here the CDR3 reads CASLPLDRAGNTIYF. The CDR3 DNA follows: TGTGCCAGCTTACCACTCGACAGGGCTGGAAACACCATATATTTT. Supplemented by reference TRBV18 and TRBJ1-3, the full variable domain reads NAGVMQNPRHLVRRRGQEARLRCSPMKGHSHVYWYRQLPEEGLKFMVYLQKENIIDESGMPKERFSAEFPKEGPSILRIQQVVRGDSAAYFCASLPLDRAGNTIYFGEGSWLTVV.

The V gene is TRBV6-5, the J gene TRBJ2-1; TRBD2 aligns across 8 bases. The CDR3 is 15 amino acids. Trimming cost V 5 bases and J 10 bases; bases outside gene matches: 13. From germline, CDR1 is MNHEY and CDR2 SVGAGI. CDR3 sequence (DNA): TGTGCCAGCAGTCCAGGGACTAGGGGCTTCGGGGAGCAGTTCTTC. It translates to CASSPGTRGFGEQFF.

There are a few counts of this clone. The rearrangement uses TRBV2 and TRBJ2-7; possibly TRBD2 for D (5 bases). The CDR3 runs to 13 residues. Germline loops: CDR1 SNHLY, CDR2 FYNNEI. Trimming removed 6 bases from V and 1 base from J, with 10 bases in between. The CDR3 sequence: CASRAGQSYEQYF. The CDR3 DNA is TGTGCCAGCAGGGCGGGCCAGTCCTACGAGCAGTACTTC.

The CDR3 DNA follows: TGTGCCAGCAGCCTAAGCGAGCAGTACTTC. This sequence encodes CASSLSEQYF. This rearrangement joins TRBV2 to TRBJ2-7; D is unresolved. Trimming took off 6 bases at V and 6 bases at J, with 6 bases between the two ends. Germline V gene data show CDR1 as SNHLY and CDR2 as FYNNEI. The CDR3 is 10 residues long.

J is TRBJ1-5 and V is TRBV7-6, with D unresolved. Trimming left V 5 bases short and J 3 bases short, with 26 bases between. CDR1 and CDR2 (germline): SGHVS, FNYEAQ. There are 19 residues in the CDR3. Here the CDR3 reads CASSPHGPRANKNNQPQHF. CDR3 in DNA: TGTGCCAGCAGCCCCCACGGGCCGAGGGCGAACAAAAACAATCAGCCCCAGCATTTT.

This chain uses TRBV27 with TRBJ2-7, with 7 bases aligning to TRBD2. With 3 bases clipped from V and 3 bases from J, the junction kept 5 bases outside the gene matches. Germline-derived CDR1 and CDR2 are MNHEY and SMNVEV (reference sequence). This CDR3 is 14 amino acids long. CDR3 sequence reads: CASSLSGRHYEQYF. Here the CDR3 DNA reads TGTGCCAGCAGTTTGTCCGGGAGGCACTACGAGCAGTACTTC.

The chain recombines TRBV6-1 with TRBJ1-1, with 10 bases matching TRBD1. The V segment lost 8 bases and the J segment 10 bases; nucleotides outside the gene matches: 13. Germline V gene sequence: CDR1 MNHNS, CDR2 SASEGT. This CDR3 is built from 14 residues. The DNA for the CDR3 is TGTGCCAGCGCTCATGGACAGGGGGAGGTAAGAGCTTTCTTT. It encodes CASAHGQGEVRAFF.

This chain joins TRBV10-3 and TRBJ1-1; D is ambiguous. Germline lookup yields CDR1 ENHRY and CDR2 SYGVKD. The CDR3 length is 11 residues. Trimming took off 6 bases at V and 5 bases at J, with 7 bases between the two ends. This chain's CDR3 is CAISPGTEAFF. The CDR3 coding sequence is TGTGCCATCAGCCCGGGGACTGAAGCTTTCTTT.

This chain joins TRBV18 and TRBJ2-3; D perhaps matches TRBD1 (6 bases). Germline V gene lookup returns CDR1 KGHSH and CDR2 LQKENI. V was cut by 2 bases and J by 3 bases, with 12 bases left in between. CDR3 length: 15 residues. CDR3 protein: CASSPGRGSTDTQYF. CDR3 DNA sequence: TGTGCCAGCTCACCAGGCAGGGGCTCAACAGATACGCAGTATTTT.

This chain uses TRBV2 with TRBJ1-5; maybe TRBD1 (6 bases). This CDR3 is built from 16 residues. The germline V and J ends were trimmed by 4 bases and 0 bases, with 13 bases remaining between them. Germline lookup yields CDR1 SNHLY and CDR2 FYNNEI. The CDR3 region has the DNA TGTGCCAGCAGTGTGTACAGGGAGTATAGCAATCAGCCCCAGCATTTT. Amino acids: CASSVYREYSNQPQHF.

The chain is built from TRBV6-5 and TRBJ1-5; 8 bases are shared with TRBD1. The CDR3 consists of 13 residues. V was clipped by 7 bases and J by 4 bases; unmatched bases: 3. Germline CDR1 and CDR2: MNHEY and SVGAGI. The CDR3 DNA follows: TGTGCCAGCACCAGGGGGCAAAATCAGCCCCAGCATTTT. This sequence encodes CASTRGQNQPQHF.

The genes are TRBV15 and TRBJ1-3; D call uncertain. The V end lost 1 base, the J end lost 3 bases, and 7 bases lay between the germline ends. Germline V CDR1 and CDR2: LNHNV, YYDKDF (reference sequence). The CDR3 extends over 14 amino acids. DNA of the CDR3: TGTGCCACCAGCAGAGCTGCTAGTGGAAACACCATATATTTT. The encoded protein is CATSRAASGNTIYF.

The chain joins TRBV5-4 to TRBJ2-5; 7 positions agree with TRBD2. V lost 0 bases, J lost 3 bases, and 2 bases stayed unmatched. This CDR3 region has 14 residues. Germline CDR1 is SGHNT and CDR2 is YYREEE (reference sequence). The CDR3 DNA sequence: TGTGCCAGCAGCTTGGTCCGGGGGGAAGAGACCCAGTACTTC. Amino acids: CASSLVRGEETQYF.

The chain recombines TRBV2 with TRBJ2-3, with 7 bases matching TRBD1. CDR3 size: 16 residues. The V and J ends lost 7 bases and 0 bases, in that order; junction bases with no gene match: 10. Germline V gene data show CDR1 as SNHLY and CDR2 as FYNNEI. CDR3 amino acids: CASTSQTGISTDTQYF. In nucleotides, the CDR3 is TGTGCCAGCACCTCCCAGACAGGGATAAGCACAGATACGCAGTATTTT. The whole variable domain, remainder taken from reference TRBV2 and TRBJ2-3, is EPEVTQTPSHQVTQMGQEVILRCVPISNHLYFYWYRQILGQKVEFLVSFYNNEISEKSEIFDDQFSVERPDGSNFTLKIRSTKLEDSAMYFCASTSQTGISTDTQYFGPGTRLTVL.